This entry lists 22 T cell receptor beta chains sequenced from one sample in a study of T cells after somatic rescue of genetic block (dated by TCRdb to 2020 to 2022). The method was the immunoSEQ multiplex PCR assay. TCRdb obtained this table from immuneACCESS and retained in-frame rearrangements with V and J assigned. These tables miss some clones; where compared with another copy, unresolved V genes account for less than half of the shortfall, and the remainder is unexplained. For this sample the table gives 110,000 or so clones, of which around 90% were detected only once. The ten top clones hold 1.4% of the sample. The sequencing input was peripheral blood mononuclear cells (PBMCs). The origin of the receptors is a woman under 30.

The V and J genes are TRBV7-2 and TRBJ1-6; D perhaps matches TRBD1 (6 bases). CDR3 length: 14 residues. V lost 3 bases and J lost 7, with 10 bases in between. In germline, CDR1 is SGHTA, CDR2 FQGNSA. The CDR3 nucleotides read TGTGCCAGCAGCTTGTCCAGGGGAAATTCACCCCTCCACTTT. Translating gives CASSLSRGNSPLHF.

The rearrangement uses TRBV2 and TRBJ2-3; D perhaps matches TRBD2 (7 bases). V was shortened by 4 bases and J by 2 bases, with 13 bases between the two germline ends. Germline CDR1 SNHLY, CDR2 FYNNEI. The CDR3 runs 15 residues. The CDR3 nucleotides read TGTGCCAGCAGTGGTCGGGGGGCTCTCACAGATACGCAGTATTTT. It is translated as CASSGRGALTDTQYF.

The chain is built from TRBV15 and TRBJ2-4; D ambiguous. The CDR3 has 19 residues. CDR1 and CDR2 from the germline V gene are LNHNV and YYDKDF (reference sequence). V was shortened by 0 bases and J by 2 bases, with 20 bases between the two germline ends. The CDR3 loop is CATSREGARKEAPKNIQYF. CDR3 coding DNA: TGTGCCACCAGCAGAGAAGGCGCTAGGAAGGAAGCCCCCAAAAACATTCAGTACTTC.

This clone came up once. This chain uses TRBV5-5 with TRBJ2-3, with a possible D match to TRBD1 (5 bases). Germline values: CDR1 SGHKS, CDR2 YYEKEE (reference sequence). The V end was cut by 1 base, the J end by 1 base, with 10 bases between. This CDR3 is 15 amino acids long. The CDR3, as DNA: TGTGCCAGCAGCTTGAGTGACAGCCGCACAGATACGCAGTATTTT. Encoded protein: CASSLSDSRTDTQYF.

The V and J genes are TRBV18 and TRBJ2-1; possibly TRBD1 for D (6 bases). Trimming removed 4 bases from V and 7 bases from J, with 17 bases in between. The CDR3 is 15 amino acids. Germline CDR1 and CDR2: KGHSH and LQKENI. This chain's CDR3 is CASSRLQGLENEQFF. The CDR3 coding sequence is TGTGCCAGCTCACGACTACAGGGATTGGAGAATGAGCAGTTCTTC.

The chain couples TRBV7-3 to TRBJ2-5; no reliable D call. This CDR3 spans 13 amino acids. The V and J ends lost 5 bases and 1 base respectively, with 8 bases between them. CDR1 SGHTA and CDR2 FQGTGA come from the germline V gene. CDR3 sequence (DNA): TGTGCCAGCAGCCGCCCCTCCCAAGAGACCCAGTACTTC. Its translation is CASSRPSQETQYF.

The chain combines TRBV7-8 with TRBJ2-2; TRBD1 or TRBD2 may be the D gene (6 bases each). The CDR3 contains 15 residues. The germline CDR1 and CDR2 sequences are SGHVS and FQNEAQ. The ends were cut back, 3 bases at V and 6 bases at J, with 14 bases in the middle. The CDR3 loop reads CASSFRRGGAGELFF. As DNA, the CDR3 is TGTGCCAGCAGCTTTCGCAGGGGCGGGGCCGGGGAGCTGTTTTTT.

As for this clone: The sample carries other DNA sequences with the same CDR3. The chain employs TRBV18 and TRBJ1-2; 8 bases map to TRBD1. Germline lookup yields CDR1 KGHSH and CDR2 LQKENI. The CDR3 runs to 13 residues. V was pared by 3 bases and J by 3 bases, with 0 bases of the junction left unmatched. The CDR3 loop reads CASSPDRDYGYTF. CDR3 bases: TGTGCCAGCTCACCGGACAGGGACTATGGCTACACCTTC.

This chain uses TRBV6-6 with TRBJ1-5; D gene unclear. Germline V gives CDR1 MNHNY, CDR2 SVGAGI (reference sequence). The CDR3 loop spans 14 amino acids. V was pared by 0 bases and J by 1 base, with 4 bases between. CDR3 region: CASSYSNSNQPQHF. As DNA, the CDR3 is TGTGCCAGCAGTTACTCGAACAGCAATCAGCCCCAGCATTTT.

This clone was found once. This chain connects TRBV2 to TRBJ1-1; a weak D match, TRBD1 (6 bases). This CDR3 is 15 amino acids long. CDR1 is SNHLY, CDR2 FYNNEI, per germline. Trimming stripped 3 bases from V and 3 bases from J, with 14 bases between. CDR3 protein: CASSEQGNLDTEAFF. The CDR3 bases are TGTGCCAGCAGTGAGCAGGGGAATTTGGACACTGAAGCTTTCTTT.

The chain is built from TRBV15 and TRBJ2-5, with D maybe TRBD2 (5 bases). V shed 0 bases and J shed 4 bases, with 9 bases lying between them. There are 14 residues in the CDR3. Germline lookup yields CDR1 LNHNV and CDR2 YYDKDF (reference sequence). The CDR3: CATSRDRGRETQYF. The DNA of the CDR3 is TGTGCCACCAGCAGAGATAGAGGGAGAGAGACCCAGTACTTC. The variable domain in full, with the rest retrieved from reference TRBV15 and TRBJ2-5, is DAMVIQNPRYQVTQFGKPVTLSCSQTLNHNVMYWYQQKSSQAPKLLFHYYDKDFNNEADTPDNFQSRRPNTSFCFLDIRSPGLGDTAMYLCATSRDRGRETQYFGPGTRLLVL.

The chain carries TRBV11-2 and TRBJ2-2, with no clear D. Germline V gives CDR1 SGHAT, CDR2 FQNNGV. The V end was cut by 2 bases, the J end by 0 bases, with 10 bases between. The CDR3 is 16 amino acids. CDR3 bases: TGTGCCAGCAGCTTAAGGCTCCTCACGAACACCGGGGAGCTGTTTTTT. Its translation is CASSLRLLTNTGELFF.

The chain links TRBV7-8 to TRBJ1-2; 7 bases match TRBD1. Germline V gene data show CDR1 as SGHVS and CDR2 as FQNEAQ. The CDR3 length is 19 residues. Losses at the gene ends were 5 bases for V and 0 bases for J; bases not matched to a gene: 18. The CDR3 sequence: CASSARTQGPLLSNYGYTF. The CDR3 DNA sequence: TGTGCCAGCAGCGCAAGGACACAGGGGCCCTTACTCTCTAACTATGGCTACACCTTC. The whole variable domain, filled in from reference TRBV7-8 and TRBJ1-2, reads GAGVSQSPRYKVAKRGQDVALRCDPISGHVSLFWYQQALGQGPEFLTYFQNEAQLDKSGLPSDRFFAERPEGSVSTLKIQRTQQEDSAVYLCASSARTQGPLLSNYGYTFGSGTRLTVV.

The chain joins TRBV19 to TRBJ2-4; D possibly corresponds to TRBD2 (7 bases). CDR1 is LNHDA and CDR2 is SQIVND in the germline V gene (reference sequence). This CDR3 has 13 amino acids. Trimming stripped 9 bases from V and 0 bases from J, with 9 bases between. The CDR3: CASGGLAKNIQYF. The DNA for the CDR3 is TGTGCCAGCGGGGGGCTAGCCAAAAACATTCAGTACTTC.

The V and J genes are TRBV9 and TRBJ2-2; D uncertain. V lost 0 bases to trimming and J lost 6 bases, with 6 bases between them. Germline V CDR1 and CDR2: SGDLS, YYNGEE. The CDR3 runs to 13 residues. The CDR3 sequence: CASSVGKAGELFF. Here the CDR3 DNA reads TGTGCCAGCAGCGTAGGGAAAGCCGGGGAGCTGTTTTTT.

The chain links TRBV7-2 to TRBJ1-3, with D unclear. Per germline, CDR1 SGHTA and CDR2 FQGNSA. V gave up 1 base and J gave up 5 bases, with 12 bases separating them. This CDR3 comprises 15 residues. CDR3 DNA sequence: TGTGCCAGCAGCTTAGAGTCTAGTAGGAGAAACACCATATATTTT. Encoded protein: CASSLESSRRNTIYF.

CDR3 amino acids: CASSSGQGAGELFF. CDR3 in DNA: TGCGCCAGCAGCTCCGGACAGGGGGCCGGGGAGCTGTTTTTT. The chain has TRBV5-1 and TRBJ2-2, with 10 nucleotides matching TRBD1. This CDR3 is 14 amino acids long. CDR1 and CDR2 from the germline V gene are SGHRS and YFSETQ. The trim removed 3 bases at V and 6 bases at J, leaving 2 bases unmatched.

This rearrangement joins TRBV5-6 to TRBJ2-5; D perhaps matches TRBD1 (5 bases). The CDR3 spans 16 residues. Per the germline V gene, CDR1 is SGHDT and CDR2 is YYEEEE. Trimming left V 0 bases short and J 4 bases short, with 16 bases between. The CDR3 reads CASSLDLQGLGETQYF. Here the CDR3 DNA reads TGTGCCAGCAGCTTGGATCTGCAGGGCCTGGGAGAGACCCAGTACTTC.

The V and J genes are TRBV7-9 and TRBJ2-7, with D possibly being TRBD1 or TRBD2 (5 bases each). Germline loops: CDR1 SEHNR, CDR2 FQNEAQ (reference sequence). The V and J ends lost 5 bases and 6 bases respectively, with 23 bases between them. The CDR3 runs 16 residues. The CDR3 loop is CASSPGTARPGVEQYF. CDR3 sequence (DNA): TGTGCCAGCAGCCCCGGGACCGCACGGCCTGGTGTCGAGCAGTACTTC.

V is TRBV7-2 and J is TRBJ1-5; the match to TRBD1 covers 8 bases. The length of the CDR3 is 15 residues. From germline, CDR1 is SGHTA and CDR2 FQGNSA. With 6 bases clipped from V and 6 bases from J, the junction kept 10 bases outside the gene matches. CDR3 sequence (DNA): TGTGCCAGCAGTTCAGACAGGGGTCGAAGTCAGCCCCAGCATTTT. This gives the protein CASSSDRGRSQPQHF. The variable domain in full, completed from reference TRBV7-2 and TRBJ1-5, reads GAGVSQSPSNKVTEKGKDVELRCDPISGHTALYWYRQSLGQGLEFLIYFQGNSAPDKSGLPSDRFSAERTGGSVSTLTIQRTQQEDSAVYLCASSSDRGRSQPQHFGDGTRLSIL.

This clone was observed once. The chain joins TRBV6-1 to TRBJ2-3; D is uncertain. This CDR3 contains 13 residues. V lost 1 base and J 2 bases, leaving 4 bases between the germline ends. Germline V lookup: CDR1 MNHNS, CDR2 SASEGT. The CDR3 DNA sequence: TGTGCCAGCAGTGAAGAAAACACAGATACGCAGTATTTT. It translates to CASSEENTDTQYF.

The chain is built from TRBV11-3 and TRBJ2-2; D unclear. V was cut by 0 bases and J by 4 bases, with 15 bases left in between. The CDR3 totals 17 residues. In germline, CDR1 is SGHNT, CDR2 YENEEA. In DNA, the CDR3 is TGTGCCAGCAGCTTAGAAGGCTTAGGTCCGGGCACCGGGGAGCTGTTTTTT. This translates into CASSLEGLGPGTGELFF.